Listed here is a single T cell receptor beta chain. Its antigen is not identified. Time point specified: late sampling 161 to 241 days after vaccination in a few convalescent patients. Specified treatment: approximately 9-day PBMC culture with coronavirus spike peptide pools or control peptides (ViraFEST assay). With peptide pools, ViraFEST first expanded antigen-specific T cells and afterwards sequenced their TCRs. Per germline, CDR1 MDHEN and CDR2 SYDVKM. This CDR3 spans 15 amino acids. J was trimmed by 7 bases and V by 2 bases; bases with no gene match: 10. This sample was taken from a study of vaccination and CD4 T cells after COVID-19. Across the study: A few convalescent patients gave samples at day 14 post-vaccination, and they were sampled again at days 161 to 241 post-vaccination.

Sequenced with the Oncomine TCR Beta short-read assay was DNA taken from cultured CD4+ T cells. A single record per CDR3 protein comes from TCRdb applying MiXCR to the PCR reads. The sample yields some 25,000 distinct CDR3 sequences, approximately 28% seen once. Source: CD4+ T cells from blood, cultured in vitro, taken about 7 months after SARS-CoV-2 vaccination. The TCR sequence derives from a human donor who had recovered from COVID-19. J is TRBJ1-2 and V is TRBV28; 7 bases map to TRBD1. The CDR3 region has the DNA TGTGCCAGCAGTTTAAAATCAGGGGGGGCATTTGGCTACACCTTC. Amino acid sequence: CASSLKSGGAFGYTF.